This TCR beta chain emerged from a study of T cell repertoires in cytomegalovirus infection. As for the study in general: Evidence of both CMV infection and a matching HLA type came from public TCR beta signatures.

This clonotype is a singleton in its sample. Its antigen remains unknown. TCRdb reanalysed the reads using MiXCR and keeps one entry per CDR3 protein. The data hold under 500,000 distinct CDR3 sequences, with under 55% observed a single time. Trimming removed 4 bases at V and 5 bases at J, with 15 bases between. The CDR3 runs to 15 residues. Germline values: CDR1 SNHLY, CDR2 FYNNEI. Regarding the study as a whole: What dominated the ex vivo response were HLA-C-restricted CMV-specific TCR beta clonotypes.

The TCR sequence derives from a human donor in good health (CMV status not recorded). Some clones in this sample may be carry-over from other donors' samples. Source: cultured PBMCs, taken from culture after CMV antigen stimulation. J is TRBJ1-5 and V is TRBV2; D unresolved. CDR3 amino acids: CASSGTIGRDQPQHF. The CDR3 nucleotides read TGTGCCAGCAGTGGCACTATTGGGCGAGATCAGCCCCAGCATTTT.